Following are 4 T cell receptor beta chains from one sample sequenced in a study of chemoradiotherapy in HPV16-positive cancers. Sequencing used immunoSEQ multiplex PCR; TCRdb keeps in-frame clones, though not all of them. The table shows about 20,000 clones, with around 87% occurring only once. The specimen comprised blood, sampled from a patient who underwent chemoradiotherapy. These receptors all stem from a human donor with HPV-associated anogenital cancer.

The genes are TRBV9 and TRBJ2-3; 14 nucleotides align to TRBD2. J gave up 7 bases and V 3 bases, and 4 bases lay outside the gene matches. This CDR3 has 15 residues. Germline loops: CDR1 SGDLS, CDR2 YYNGEE. The CDR3 DNA sequence: TGTGCCAGCAGCGCCGGGACTAGCGGGAGAAATACGCAGTATTTT. Translating gives CASSAGTSGRNTQYF.

V gene TRBV19 combines with J gene TRBJ2-3, with D hard to call. The CDR3 runs 14 residues. The germline gives CDR1 LNHDA, CDR2 SQIVND (reference sequence). The V and J ends lost 3 bases and 1 base respectively, with 8 bases between them. CDR3 DNA sequence: TGTGCCAGTAGTATCACTGGAGGCACAGATACGCAGTATTTT. Translated: CASSITGGTDTQYF.

The V gene is TRBV5-1, the J gene TRBJ2-5; D is undetermined. CDR1 is SGHRS and CDR2 is YFSETQ in the germline V gene. V was cut by 4 bases and J by 2 bases, with 12 bases left in between. The CDR3 runs 14 residues. The CDR3 protein is CASSLFGRQETQYF. DNA of the CDR3: TGCGCCAGCAGCCTCTTCGGAAGGCAAGAGACCCAGTACTTC.

The genes are TRBV18 and TRBJ1-2; the D gene is possibly TRBD1 (5 bases). Germline values: CDR1 KGHSH, CDR2 LQKENI. V lost 3 bases, J lost 3 bases, and 8 bases lay in between. The CDR3 length is 13 residues. The chain's CDR3 is CASSPDIDYGYTF. The DNA of the CDR3 is TGTGCCAGCTCACCGGACATCGACTATGGCTACACCTTC.